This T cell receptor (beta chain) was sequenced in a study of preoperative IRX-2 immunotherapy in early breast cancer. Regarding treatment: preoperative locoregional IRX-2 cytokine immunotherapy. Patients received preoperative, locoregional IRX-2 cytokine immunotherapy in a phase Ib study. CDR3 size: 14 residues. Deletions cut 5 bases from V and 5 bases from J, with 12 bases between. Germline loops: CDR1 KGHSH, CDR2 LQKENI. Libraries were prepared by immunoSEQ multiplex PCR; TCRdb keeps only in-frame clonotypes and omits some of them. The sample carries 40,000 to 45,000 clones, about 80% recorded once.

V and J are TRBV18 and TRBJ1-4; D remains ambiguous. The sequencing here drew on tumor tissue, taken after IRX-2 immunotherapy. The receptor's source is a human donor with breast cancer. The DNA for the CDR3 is TGTGCCAGCTCATTCGGGATAATAAATGAAAAACTGTTTTTT. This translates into CASSFGIINEKLFF.